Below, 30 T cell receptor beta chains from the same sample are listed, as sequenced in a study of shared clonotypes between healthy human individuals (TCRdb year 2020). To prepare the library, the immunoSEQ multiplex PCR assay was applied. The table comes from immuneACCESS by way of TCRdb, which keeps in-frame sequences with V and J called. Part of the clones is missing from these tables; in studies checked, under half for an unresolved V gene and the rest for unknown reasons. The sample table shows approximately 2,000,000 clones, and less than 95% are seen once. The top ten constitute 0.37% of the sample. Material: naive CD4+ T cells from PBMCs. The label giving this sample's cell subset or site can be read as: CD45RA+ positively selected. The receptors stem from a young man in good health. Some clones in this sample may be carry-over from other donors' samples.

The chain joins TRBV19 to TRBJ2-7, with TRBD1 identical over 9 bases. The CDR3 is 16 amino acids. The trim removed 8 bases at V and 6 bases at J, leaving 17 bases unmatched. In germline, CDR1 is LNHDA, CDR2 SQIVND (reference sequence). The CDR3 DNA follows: TGTGCCAGTTCCACGCTACCGGGACAGGGTCTTCGCGAGCAGTACTTC. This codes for CASSTLPGQGLREQYF.

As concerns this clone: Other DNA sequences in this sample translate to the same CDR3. In nucleotides, the CDR3 is TGTGCCAGCAGCCGGGACAACTCTGGGGCCAACGTCCTGACTTTC. The encoded protein is CASSRDNSGANVLTF. The chain joins TRBV28 to TRBJ2-6, with D possibly being TRBD1 (6 bases). V was trimmed by 6 bases and J by 0 bases, leaving 9 bases between them. CDR1 MDHEN and CDR2 SYDVKM come from the germline V gene. The CDR3 has 15 residues.

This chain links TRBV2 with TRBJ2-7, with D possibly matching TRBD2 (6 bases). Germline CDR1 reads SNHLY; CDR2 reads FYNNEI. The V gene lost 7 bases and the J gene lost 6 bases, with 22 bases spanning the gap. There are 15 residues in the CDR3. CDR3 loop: CASKVRRGRATEQYF. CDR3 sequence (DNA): TGTGCCAGCAAAGTGAGGAGGGGAAGGGCTACCGAGCAGTACTTC.

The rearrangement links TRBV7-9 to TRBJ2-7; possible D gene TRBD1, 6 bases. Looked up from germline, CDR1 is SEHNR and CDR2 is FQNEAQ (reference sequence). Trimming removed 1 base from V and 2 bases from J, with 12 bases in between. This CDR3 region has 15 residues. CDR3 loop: CASSLGQELPYEQYF. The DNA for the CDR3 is TGTGCCAGCAGCTTAGGACAGGAACTTCCCTACGAGCAGTACTTC.

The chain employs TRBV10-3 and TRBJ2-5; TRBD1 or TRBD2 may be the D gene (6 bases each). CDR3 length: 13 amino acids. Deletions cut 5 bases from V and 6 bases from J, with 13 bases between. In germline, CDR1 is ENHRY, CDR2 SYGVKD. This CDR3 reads CAISYREAKTQYF. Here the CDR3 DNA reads TGTGCCATCAGTTACAGGGAGGCAAAGACCCAGTACTTC.

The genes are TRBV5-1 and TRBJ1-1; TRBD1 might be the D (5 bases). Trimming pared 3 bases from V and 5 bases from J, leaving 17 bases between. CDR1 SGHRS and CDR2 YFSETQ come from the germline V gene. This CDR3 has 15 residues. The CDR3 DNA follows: TGCGCCAGCAGCTCCCGGGACGGGAAGGAGACTGAAGCTTTCTTT. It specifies CASSSRDGKETEAFF.

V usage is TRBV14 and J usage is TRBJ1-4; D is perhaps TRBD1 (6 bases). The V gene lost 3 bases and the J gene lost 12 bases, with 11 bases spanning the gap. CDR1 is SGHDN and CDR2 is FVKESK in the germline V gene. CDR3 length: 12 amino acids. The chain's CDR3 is CASSQNRVELFF. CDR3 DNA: TGTGCCAGCAGCCAGAACAGGGTAGAACTGTTTTTT.

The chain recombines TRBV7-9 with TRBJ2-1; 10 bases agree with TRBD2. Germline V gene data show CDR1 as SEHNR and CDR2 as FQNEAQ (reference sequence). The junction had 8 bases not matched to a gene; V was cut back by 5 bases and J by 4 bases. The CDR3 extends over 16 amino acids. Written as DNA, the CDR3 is TGTGCCAGCAGCCCCGGACTAGCGGTAAGATACAATGAGCAGTTCTTC. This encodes CASSPGLAVRYNEQFF.

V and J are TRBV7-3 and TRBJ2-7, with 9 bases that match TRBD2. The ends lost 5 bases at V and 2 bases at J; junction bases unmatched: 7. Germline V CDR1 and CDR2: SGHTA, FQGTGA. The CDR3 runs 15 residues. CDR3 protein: CASSPRGGRAYEQYF. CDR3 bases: TGTGCCAGCAGCCCACGGGGCGGGAGGGCCTACGAGCAGTACTTC. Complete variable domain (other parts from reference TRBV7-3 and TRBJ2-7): GAGVSQTPSNKVTEKGKYVELRCDPISGHTALYWYRQSLGQGPEFLIYFQGTGAADDSGLPNDRFFAVRPEGSVSTLKIQRTERGDSAVYLCASSPRGGRAYEQYFGPGTRLTVT.

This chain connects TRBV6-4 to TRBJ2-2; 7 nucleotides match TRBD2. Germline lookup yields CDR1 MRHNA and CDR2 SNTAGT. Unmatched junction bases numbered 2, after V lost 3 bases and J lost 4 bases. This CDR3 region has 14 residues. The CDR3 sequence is CASSEASGTGELFF. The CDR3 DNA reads TGTGCCAGCAGTGAGGCTAGCGGCACCGGGGAGCTGTTTTTT.

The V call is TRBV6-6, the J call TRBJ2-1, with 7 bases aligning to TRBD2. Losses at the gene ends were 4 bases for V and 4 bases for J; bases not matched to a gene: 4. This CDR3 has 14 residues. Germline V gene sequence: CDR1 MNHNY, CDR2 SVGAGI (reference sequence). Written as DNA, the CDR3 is TGTGCCAGCAGTTCCGCTAGCGGATACAATGAGCAGTTCTTC. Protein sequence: CASSSASGYNEQFF.

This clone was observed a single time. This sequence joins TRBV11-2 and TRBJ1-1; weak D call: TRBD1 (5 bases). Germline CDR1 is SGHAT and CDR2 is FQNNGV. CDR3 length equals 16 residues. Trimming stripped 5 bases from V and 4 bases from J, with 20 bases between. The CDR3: CASSPGTQTGGTEAFF. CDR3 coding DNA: TGTGCCAGCAGCCCCGGGACCCAGACTGGCGGCACTGAAGCTTTCTTT. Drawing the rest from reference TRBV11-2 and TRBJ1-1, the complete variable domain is EAGVAQSPRYKIIEKRQSVAFWCNPISGHATLYWYQQILGQGPKLLIQFQNNGVVDDSQLPKDRFSAERLKGVDSTLKIQPAKLEDSAVYLCASSPGTQTGGTEAFFGQGTRLTVV.

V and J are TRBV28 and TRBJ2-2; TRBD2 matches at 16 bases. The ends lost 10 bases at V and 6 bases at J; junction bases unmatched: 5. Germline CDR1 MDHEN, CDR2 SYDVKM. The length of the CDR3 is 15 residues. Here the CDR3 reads CATGTSGRVPGELFF. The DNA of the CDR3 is TGTGCCACAGGGACTAGCGGGAGGGTACCCGGGGAGCTGTTTTTT.

The CDR3 nucleotides read TGCGCCAGCAGCCCGTATCAGGATAACTATGGCTACACCTTC. Translated: CASSPYQDNYGYTF. This chain connects TRBV4-1 to TRBJ1-2; no reliable D call. Germline lookup yields CDR1 MGHRA and CDR2 YSYEKL. CDR3 length: 14 residues. Deletions cut 4 bases from V and 1 base from J, with 10 bases between.

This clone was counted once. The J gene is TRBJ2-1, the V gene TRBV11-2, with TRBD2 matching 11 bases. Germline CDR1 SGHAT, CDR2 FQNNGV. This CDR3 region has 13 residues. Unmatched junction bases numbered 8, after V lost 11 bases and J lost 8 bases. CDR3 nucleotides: TGTGCCTGCCAACTAGCGGGAGTGGATGAGCAGTTCTTC. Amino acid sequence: CACQLAGVDEQFF.

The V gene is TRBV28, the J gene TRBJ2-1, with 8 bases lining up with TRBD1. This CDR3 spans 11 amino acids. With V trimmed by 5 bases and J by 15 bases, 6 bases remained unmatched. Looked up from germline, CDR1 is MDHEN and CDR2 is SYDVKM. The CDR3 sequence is CASSLGQGWFF. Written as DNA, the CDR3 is TGTGCCAGCAGTCTTGGACAGGGTTGGTTCTTC.

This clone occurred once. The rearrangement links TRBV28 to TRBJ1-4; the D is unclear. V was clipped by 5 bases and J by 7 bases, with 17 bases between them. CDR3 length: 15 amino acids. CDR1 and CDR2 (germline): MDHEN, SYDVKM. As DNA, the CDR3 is TGTGCCAGCAGTCCGAGCTCCGGGATCGGTGAAAAACTGTTTTTT. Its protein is CASSPSSGIGEKLFF.

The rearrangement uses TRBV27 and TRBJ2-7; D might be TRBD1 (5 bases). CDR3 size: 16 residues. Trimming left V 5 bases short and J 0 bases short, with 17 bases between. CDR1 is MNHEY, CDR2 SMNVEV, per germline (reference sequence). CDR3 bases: TGTGCCAGCAGTCCCCTGGGGCGGACCAGCTCCTACGAGCAGTACTTC. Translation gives CASSPLGRTSSYEQYF.

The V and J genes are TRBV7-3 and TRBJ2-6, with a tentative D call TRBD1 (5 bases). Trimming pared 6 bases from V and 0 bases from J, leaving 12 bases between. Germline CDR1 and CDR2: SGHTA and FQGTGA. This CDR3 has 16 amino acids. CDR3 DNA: TGTGCCAGCAGTCCTACAGGCCTCTCTGGGGCCAACGTCCTGACTTTC. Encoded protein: CASSPTGLSGANVLTF. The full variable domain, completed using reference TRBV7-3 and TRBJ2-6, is GAGVSQTPSNKVTEKGKYVELRCDPISGHTALYWYRQSLGQGPEFLIYFQGTGAADDSGLPNDRFFAVRPEGSVSTLKIQRTERGDSAVYLCASSPTGLSGANVLTFGAGSRLTVL.

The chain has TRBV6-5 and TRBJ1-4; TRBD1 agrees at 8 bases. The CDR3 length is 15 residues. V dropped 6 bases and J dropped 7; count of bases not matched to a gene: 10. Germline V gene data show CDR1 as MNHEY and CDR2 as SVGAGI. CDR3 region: CASSTQTGVGEKLFF. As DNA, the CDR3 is TGTGCCAGCAGCACCCAGACAGGGGTCGGTGAAAAACTGTTTTTT.

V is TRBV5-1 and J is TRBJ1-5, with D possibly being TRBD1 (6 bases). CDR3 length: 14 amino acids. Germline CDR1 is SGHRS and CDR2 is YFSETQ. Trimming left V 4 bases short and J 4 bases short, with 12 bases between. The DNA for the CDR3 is TGCGCCAGCAGCCCAGGACAGACTAATCAGCCCCAGCATTTT. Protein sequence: CASSPGQTNQPQHF.

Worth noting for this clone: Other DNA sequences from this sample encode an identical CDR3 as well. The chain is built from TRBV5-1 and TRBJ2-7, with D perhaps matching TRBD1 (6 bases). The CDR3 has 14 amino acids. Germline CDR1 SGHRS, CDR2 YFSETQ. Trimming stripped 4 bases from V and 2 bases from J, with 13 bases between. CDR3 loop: CASSPMTGPYEQYF. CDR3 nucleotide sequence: TGCGCCAGCAGCCCGATGACAGGCCCCTACGAGCAGTACTTC.

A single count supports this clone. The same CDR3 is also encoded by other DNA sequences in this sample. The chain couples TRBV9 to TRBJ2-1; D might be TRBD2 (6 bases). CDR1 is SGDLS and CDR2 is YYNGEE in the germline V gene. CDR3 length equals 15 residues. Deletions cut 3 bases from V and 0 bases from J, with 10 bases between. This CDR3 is CASSAAGSSYNEQFF. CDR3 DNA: TGTGCCAGCAGCGCTGCGGGGAGCTCCTACAATGAGCAGTTCTTC.

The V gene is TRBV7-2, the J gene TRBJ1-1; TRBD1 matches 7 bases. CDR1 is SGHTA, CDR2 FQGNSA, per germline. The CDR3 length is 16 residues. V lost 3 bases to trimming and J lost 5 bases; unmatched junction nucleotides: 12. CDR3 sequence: CASSFLATGYNTEAFF. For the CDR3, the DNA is TGTGCCAGCAGCTTCCTCGCGACAGGGTATAATACTGAAGCTTTCTTT.

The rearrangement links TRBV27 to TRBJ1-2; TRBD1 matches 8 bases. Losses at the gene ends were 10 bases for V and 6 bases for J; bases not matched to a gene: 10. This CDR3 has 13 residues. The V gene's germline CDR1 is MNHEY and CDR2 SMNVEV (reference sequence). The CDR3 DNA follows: TGTGCCACGTCCCTCAGGGGGCACGATGGCTACACCTTC. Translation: CATSLRGHDGYTF.

CDR3 protein: CASSNSSGSGTTNEKLFF. As DNA, the CDR3 is TGTGCCAGCAGCAACTCCAGCGGGAGCGGAACAACTAATGAAAAACTGTTTTTT. This chain connects TRBV5-6 to TRBJ1-4; D not certain. Germline V lookup: CDR1 SGHDT, CDR2 YYEEEE. V was trimmed by 4 bases and J by 0 bases, leaving 19 bases between them. CDR3 length: 18 amino acids.

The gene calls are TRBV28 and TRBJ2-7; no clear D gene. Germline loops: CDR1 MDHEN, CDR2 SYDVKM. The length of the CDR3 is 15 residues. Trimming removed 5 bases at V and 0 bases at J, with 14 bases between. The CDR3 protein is CASSPPGSISYEQYF. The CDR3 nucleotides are TGTGCCAGCAGTCCCCCAGGATCGATCTCCTACGAGCAGTACTTC.

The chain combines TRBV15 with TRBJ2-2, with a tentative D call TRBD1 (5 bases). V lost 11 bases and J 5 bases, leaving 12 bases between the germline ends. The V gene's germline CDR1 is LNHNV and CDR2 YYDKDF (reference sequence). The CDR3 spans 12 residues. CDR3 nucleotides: TGTGCCGCCAAAAAGGGGACCGGGGAGCTGTTTTTT. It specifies CAAKKGTGELFF.

CDR3 bases: TGTGCCACCCGAGCGGAGGTCGCTGGGTACAATGAGCAGTTCTTC. This codes for CATRAEVAGYNEQFF. The genes are TRBV27 and TRBJ2-1; a weak D match, TRBD2 (5 bases). Per germline, CDR1 MNHEY and CDR2 SMNVEV (reference sequence). The CDR3 covers 15 residues. V was cut by 10 bases and J by 4 bases, with 20 bases left in between.

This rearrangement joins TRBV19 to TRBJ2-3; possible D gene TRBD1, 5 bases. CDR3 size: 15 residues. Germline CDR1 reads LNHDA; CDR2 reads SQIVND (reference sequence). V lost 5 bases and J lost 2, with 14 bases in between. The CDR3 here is CASSWGSSDTDTQYF. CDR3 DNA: TGTGCCAGTAGTTGGGGCTCTTCCGACACAGATACGCAGTATTTT.